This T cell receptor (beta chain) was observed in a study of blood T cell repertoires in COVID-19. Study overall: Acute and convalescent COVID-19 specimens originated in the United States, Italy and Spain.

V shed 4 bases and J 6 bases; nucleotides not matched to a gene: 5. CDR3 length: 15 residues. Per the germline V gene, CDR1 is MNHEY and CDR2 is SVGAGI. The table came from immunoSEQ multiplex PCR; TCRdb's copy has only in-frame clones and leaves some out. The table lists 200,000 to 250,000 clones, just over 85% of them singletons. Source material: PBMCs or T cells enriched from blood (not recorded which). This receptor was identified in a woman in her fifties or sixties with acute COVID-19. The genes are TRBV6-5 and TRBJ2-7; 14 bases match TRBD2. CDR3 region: CASSSGLAGVIEQYF. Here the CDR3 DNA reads TGTGCCAGCAGTTCGGGACTAGCGGGAGTAATCGAGCAGTACTTC.